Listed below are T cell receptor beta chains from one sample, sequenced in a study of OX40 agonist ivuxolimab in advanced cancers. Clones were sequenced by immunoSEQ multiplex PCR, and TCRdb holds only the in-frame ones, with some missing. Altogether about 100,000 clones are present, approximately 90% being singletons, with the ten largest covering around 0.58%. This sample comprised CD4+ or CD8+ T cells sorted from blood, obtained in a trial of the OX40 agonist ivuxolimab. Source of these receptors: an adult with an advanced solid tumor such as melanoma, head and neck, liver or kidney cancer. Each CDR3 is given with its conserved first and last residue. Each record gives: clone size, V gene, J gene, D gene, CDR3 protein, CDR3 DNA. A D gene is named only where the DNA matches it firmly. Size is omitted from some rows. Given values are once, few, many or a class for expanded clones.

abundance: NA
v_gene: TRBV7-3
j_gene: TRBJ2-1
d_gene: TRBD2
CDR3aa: CASSLSASGIYGEQFF
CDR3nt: TGTGCCAGCAGCTTATCCGCTAGCGGGATCTACGGTGAGCAGTTCTTC

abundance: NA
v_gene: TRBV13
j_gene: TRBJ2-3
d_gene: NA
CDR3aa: CASSLGLYTDTQYF
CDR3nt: TGTGCCAGCAGCCTGGGACTTTACACAGATACGCAGTATTTT

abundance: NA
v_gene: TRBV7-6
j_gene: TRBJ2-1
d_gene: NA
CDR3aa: CASSFVSSEQFF
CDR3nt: TGTGCCAGCAGCTTCGTTAGCAGTGAGCAGTTCTTC

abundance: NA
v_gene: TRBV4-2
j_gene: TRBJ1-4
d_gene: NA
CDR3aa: CASSQDVTAGGEKLFF
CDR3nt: TGTGCCAGCAGCCAAGATGTTACAGCCGGCGGGGAAAAACTGTTTTTT

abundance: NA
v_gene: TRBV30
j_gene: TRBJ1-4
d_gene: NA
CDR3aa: CAWRVQGTNEKLFF
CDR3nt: TGTGCCTGGAGGGTGCAGGGAACTAATGAAAAACTGTTTTTT

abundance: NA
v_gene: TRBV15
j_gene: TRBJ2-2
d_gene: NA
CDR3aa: CATSNRVGTGELFF
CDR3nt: TGTGCCACCAGCAACAGGGTCGGCACCGGGGAGCTGTTTTTT

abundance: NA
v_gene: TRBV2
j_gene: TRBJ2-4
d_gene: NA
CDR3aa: CASSGDPRNIQYF
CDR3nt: TGTGCCAGCAGTGGGGACCCGAGAAACATTCAGTACTTC

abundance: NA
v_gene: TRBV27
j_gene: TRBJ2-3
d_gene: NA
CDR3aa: CASSLGSDTQYF
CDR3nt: TGTGCCAGCAGTTTAGGGTCAGATACGCAGTATTTT

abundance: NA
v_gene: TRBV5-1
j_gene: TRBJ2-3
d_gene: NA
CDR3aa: CASSLVGRLSTDTQYF
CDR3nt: TGCGCCAGCAGCTTGGTCGGACGGTTAAGCACAGATACGCAGTATTTT

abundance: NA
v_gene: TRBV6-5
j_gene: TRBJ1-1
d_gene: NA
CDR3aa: CASSYSTRSNTEAFF
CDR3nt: TGTGCCAGCAGTTACTCGACTAGATCCAACACTGAAGCTTTCTTT

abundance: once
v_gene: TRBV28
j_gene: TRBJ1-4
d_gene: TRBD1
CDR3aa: CASSLWDRGVKLFF
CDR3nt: TGTGCCAGCAGTTTATGGGACAGGGGGGTGAAACTGTTTTTT

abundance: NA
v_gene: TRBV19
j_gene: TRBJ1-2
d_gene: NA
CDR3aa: CASSIKERRYYGYTF
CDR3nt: TGTGCCAGTAGTATAAAGGAGCGACGCTACTATGGCTACACCTTC

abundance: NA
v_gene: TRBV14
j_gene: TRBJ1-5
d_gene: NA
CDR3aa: CASSASGDQPQHF
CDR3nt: TGTGCCAGCAGCGCCAGCGGCGACCAGCCCCAGCATTTT

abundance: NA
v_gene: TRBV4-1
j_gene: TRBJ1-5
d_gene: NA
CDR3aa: CASSQDPPGRGQPQHF
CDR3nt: TGCGCCAGCAGCCAAGACCCTCCGGGGCGAGGGCAGCCCCAGCATTTT

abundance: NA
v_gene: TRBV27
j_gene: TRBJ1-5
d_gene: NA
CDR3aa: CASSRSRFEPQHF
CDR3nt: TGTGCCAGCAGTCGCTCCCGGTTCGAGCCCCAGCATTTT

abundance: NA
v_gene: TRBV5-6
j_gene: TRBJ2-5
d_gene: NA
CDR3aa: CASSLRRETQYF
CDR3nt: TGTGCCAGCAGCTTGAGGAGAGAGACCCAGTACTTC

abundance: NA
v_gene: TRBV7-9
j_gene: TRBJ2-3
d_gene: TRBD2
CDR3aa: CASSFGPGRSTDTQYF
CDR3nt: TGTGCCAGCAGCTTTGGCCCCGGGAGGAGCACAGATACGCAGTATTTT

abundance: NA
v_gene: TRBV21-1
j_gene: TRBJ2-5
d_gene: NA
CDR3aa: CASSKDYRGDRGGETQYF
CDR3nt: TGTGCCAGCAGCAAAGATTACAGGGGTGACAGGGGGGGCGAGACCCAGTACTTC

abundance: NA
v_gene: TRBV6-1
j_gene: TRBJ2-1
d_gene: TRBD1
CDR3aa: CASSEPGQGRYEQFF
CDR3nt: TGTGCCAGCAGTGAGCCGGGACAGGGAAGGTATGAGCAGTTCTTC

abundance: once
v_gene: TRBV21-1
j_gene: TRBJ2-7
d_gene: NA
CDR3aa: CASSKDSDTYEQYF
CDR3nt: TGTGCCAGCAGCAAAGATAGCGACACCTACGAGCAGTACTTC

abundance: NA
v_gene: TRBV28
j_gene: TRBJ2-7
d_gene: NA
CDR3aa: CASSLPGTSPYEQYF
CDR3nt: TGTGCCAGCAGTTTACCCGGGACCTCCCCCTACGAGCAGTACTTC

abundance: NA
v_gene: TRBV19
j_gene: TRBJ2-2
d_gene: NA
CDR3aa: CASIRGPWDTGELFF
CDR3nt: TGTGCCAGTATCCGCGGACCCTGGGACACCGGGGAGCTGTTTTTT

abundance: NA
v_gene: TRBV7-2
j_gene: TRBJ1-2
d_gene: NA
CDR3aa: CASSLAGYGYTF
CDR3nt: TGTGCCAGCAGCTTAGCGGGTTATGGCTACACCTTC

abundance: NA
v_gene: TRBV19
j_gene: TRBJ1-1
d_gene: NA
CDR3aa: CASSIGGGATEAFF
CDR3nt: TGTGCCAGTAGTATAGGTGGGGGAGCCACTGAAGCTTTCTTT

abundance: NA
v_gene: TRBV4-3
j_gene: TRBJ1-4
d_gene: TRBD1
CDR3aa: CASSQRGTVNEKLFF
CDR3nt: TGCGCCAGCAGCCAAAGGGGGACAGTTAATGAAAAACTGTTTTTT

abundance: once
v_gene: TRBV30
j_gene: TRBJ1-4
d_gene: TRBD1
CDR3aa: CAWRPGQKNEKLFF
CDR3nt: TGTGCCTGGAGGCCGGGACAGAAGAATGAAAAACTGTTTTTT

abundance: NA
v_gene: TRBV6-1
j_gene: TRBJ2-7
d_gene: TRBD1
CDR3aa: CASSTGGQGTYEQYF
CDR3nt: TGTGCCAGCAGTACAGGGGGACAGGGGACCTACGAGCAGTACTTC

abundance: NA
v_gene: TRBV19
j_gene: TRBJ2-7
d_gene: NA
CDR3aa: CASSGWTLTYEQYF
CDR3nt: TGTGCCAGTAGTGGCTGGACCCTGACCTACGAGCAGTACTTC

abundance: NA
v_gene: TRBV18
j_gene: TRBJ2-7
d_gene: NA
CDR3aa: CASSMSSYEQYF
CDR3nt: TGTGCCAGCTCTATGAGCTCCTACGAGCAGTACTTC

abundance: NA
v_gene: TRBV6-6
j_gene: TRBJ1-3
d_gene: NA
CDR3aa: CASSYGGGNRNTIYF
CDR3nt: TGTGCCAGCAGTTACGGCGGAGGGAATAGAAACACCATATATTTT

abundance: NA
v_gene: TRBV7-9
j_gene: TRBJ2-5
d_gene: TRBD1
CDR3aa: CASSYGTGLQETQYF
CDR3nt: TGTGCCAGCAGCTATGGGACAGGTCTGCAAGAGACCCAGTACTTC

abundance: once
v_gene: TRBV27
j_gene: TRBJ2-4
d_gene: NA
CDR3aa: CASSSYRDTKNIQYF
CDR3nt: TGTGCCAGCAGTTCGTACAGGGACACCAAAAACATTCAGTACTTC

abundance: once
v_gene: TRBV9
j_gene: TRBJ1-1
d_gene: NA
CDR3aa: CASSVGGSPLNTEAFF
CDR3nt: TGTGCCAGCAGCGTAGGGGGAAGCCCCCTAAACACTGAAGCTTTCTTT

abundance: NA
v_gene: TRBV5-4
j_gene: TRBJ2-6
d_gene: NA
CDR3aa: CASSWDASSGANVLTF
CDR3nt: TGTGCCAGCAGCTGGGACGCGTCCTCTGGGGCCAACGTCCTGACTTTC

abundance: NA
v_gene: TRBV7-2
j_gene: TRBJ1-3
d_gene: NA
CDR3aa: CASSRLPPPDASSGNTIYF
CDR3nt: TGTGCCAGCAGCCGCCTCCCCCCGCCGGACGCTAGCTCTGGAAACACCATATATTTT

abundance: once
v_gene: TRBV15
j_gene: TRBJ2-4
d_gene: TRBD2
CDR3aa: CATSRDTGLGNIQYF
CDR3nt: TGTGCCACCAGCAGAGATACGGGACTAGGAAACATTCAGTACTTC

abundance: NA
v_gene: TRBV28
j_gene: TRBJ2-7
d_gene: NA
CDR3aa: CASRATGTAAYEQYF
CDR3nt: TGTGCCAGCAGAGCCACCGGGACTGCTGCCTACGAGCAGTACTTC

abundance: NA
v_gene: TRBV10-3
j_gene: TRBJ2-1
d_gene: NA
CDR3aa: CAISESQSGTRYNEQFF
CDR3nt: TGTGCCATCAGTGAGTCTCAGAGTGGGACAAGATACAATGAGCAGTTCTTC

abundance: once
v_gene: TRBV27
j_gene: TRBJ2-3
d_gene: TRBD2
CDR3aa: CASSLYGRAWDTQYF
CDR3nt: TGTGCCAGCAGTTTATACGGGAGGGCCTGGGATACGCAGTATTTT

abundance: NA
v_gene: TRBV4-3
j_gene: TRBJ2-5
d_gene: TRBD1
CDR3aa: CASSLVRDSWETQYF
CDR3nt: TGCGCCAGCAGCCTCGTACGGGACAGTTGGGAGACCCAGTACTTC